The 19 T cell receptor beta chains below all came from one sample that was sequenced in a study of read filtering for tumor transcriptome and immune sequencing. This library used roughly 400 ng RNA and molecular barcoded adaptors spanning alpha/delta and beta/gamma chains. MiXCR was run by TCRdb on the reads, yielding one entry per CDR3 protein. The sample carries about 24,000 distinct CDR3 sequences, approximately 23% recorded once. The sample taken for sequencing was a population of CD138-negative cells sorted from bone marrow. The receptors come from a donor at least 40 years old with multiple myeloma.

Note on this clonotype: One end of the junction is discordant with germline, which a read error may explain. This rearrangement joins TRBV9 to TRBJ2-2, with 12 bases aligning to TRBD2. The CDR3 is 17 residues long. Per germline, CDR1 SGDLS and CDR2 YYNGEE. CDR3 sequence reads: CASSVGWRTSGMGELFF. CDR3 DNA sequence: TGTGCTAGCAGCGTAGGATGGAGGACTAGCGGGATGGGGGAGCTGTTTTTT. The entire variable domain, with the rest obtained from reference TRBV9 and TRBJ2-2, is as follows: DSGVTQTPKHLITATGQRVTLRCSPRSGDLSVYWYQQSLDQGLQFLIQYYNGEERAKGNILERFSAQQFPDLHSELNLSSLELGDSALYFCASSVGWRTSGMGELFFGEGSRLTVL.

This clonotype was seen repeatedly, ten times or more. The J gene is TRBJ1-4, the V gene TRBV12-5; no definite D call. Germline CDR1 is LGHNT and CDR2 is FRNRAP. The CDR3 extends over 15 amino acids. V lost 2 bases, J lost 4 bases, and 11 bases lay in between. The CDR3 sequence: CASGLWRQFNEKLFF. CDR3 DNA sequence: TGTGCTAGTGGTTTGTGGCGGCAGTTTAATGAAAAACTGTTTTTT. The full variable domain, rest sourced from reference TRBV12-5 and TRBJ1-4, is DARVTQTPRHKVTEMGQEVTMRCQPILGHNTVFWYRQTMMQGLELLAYFRNRAPLDDSGMPKDRFSAEMPDATLATLKIQPSEPRDSAVYFCASGLWRQFNEKLFFGSGTQLSVL.

The table lists this clonotype with many counts. The chain carries TRBV28 and TRBJ2-2; D is possibly TRBD1 or TRBD2 (5 bases each). The germline CDR1 and CDR2 sequences are MDHEN and SYDVKM. V lost 8 bases to trimming and J lost 3 bases, with 16 bases between them. CDR3 size: 15 residues. The CDR3 protein is CASSLNVGDTGELFF. CDR3 nucleotides: TGTGCCAGCTCGCTAAACGTGGGGGACACCGGGGAGCTGTTTTTT.

The chain links TRBV3-1 to TRBJ2-1; D is ambiguous. The CDR3 contains 13 residues. Germline V gene lookup returns CDR1 LGHDT and CDR2 YNNKEL (reference sequence). V was trimmed by 0 bases and J by 5 bases, leaving 5 bases between them. The CDR3 bases are TGTGCCAGCAGCCAAGATGGGAACAATGAGCAGTTCTTC. Protein sequence: CASSQDGNNEQFF.

The CDR3 reads CASSPMNEKLFF. The DNA of the CDR3 is TGTGCCAGCAGCCCGATGAATGAAAAACTGTTTTTT. The rearrangement joins TRBV11-2 to TRBJ1-4; D not resolved. The ends were cut back, 5 bases at V and 5 bases at J, with 6 bases in the middle. The CDR3 has 12 residues. Germline V gives CDR1 SGHAT, CDR2 FQNNGV.

V usage is TRBV7-9 and J usage is TRBJ1-2; D gene ambiguous. The CDR3 contains 17 residues. Per germline, CDR1 SEHNR and CDR2 FQNEAQ (reference sequence). V gave up 4 bases and J gave up 0 bases, with 18 bases separating them. The CDR3, as DNA: TGTGCCAGCAGCTCCAAGGCAGTCTTGCTTACTAACTATGGCTACACCTTC. Amino acids: CASSSKAVLLTNYGYTF.

Comments on this clonotype: A far larger clone is off by one base, so a read error is likely. This sequence joins TRBV20-1 and TRBJ1-4; the D gene is possibly TRBD2 (6 bases). The DNA end lines up better with TRBJ2-3; the J call may be wrong. This CDR3 is 14 amino acids long. CDR1 is DFQATT and CDR2 is SNEGSKA in the germline V gene (reference sequence). The chain's CDR3 is CSASAAGPLDMQYF. In DNA form, the CDR3 reads TGCAGTGCTAGCGCCGCGGGGCCTCTAGATATGCAGTATTTT.

The table lists this clonotype with many counts. J is TRBJ2-6 and V is TRBV7-9; a possible D gene is TRBD1 (5 bases). The CDR3 is 19 amino acids. Trimming left V 8 bases short and J 2 bases short, with 25 bases between. Looked up from germline, CDR1 is SEHNR and CDR2 is FQNEAQ (reference sequence). This CDR3 is CASAPSYAQGGAGANVLTF. In DNA form, the CDR3 reads TGTGCCAGCGCCCCCTCCTACGCCCAGGGTGGTGCTGGGGCCAACGTCCTGACTTTC.

This clonotype has a count of ten or more. V gene TRBV29-1 combines with J gene TRBJ2-1; a possible D gene is TRBD1 (5 bases). Per the germline V gene, CDR1 is SQVTM and CDR2 is ANQGSEA. The CDR3 covers 14 residues. V lost 7 bases to trimming and J lost 7 bases, with 20 bases between them. The CDR3 DNA reads TGCAGCGCCGATGTGTGGGGCGCATTTAATGAGCAGTTCTTC. Translating gives CSADVWGAFNEQFF.

At least ten counts were recorded for this clonotype. The CDR3 nucleotides read TGTGCCAGCAGTGCCAGGGGGAATACTGAAGCTTTCTTT. This encodes CASSARGNTEAFF. V gene TRBV27 combines with J gene TRBJ1-1; 7 nucleotides agree with TRBD1. V shed 5 bases, J shed 5 bases, and the junction held 5 bases outside the gene matches. The CDR3 has 13 amino acids. The germline gives CDR1 MNHEY, CDR2 SMNVEV (reference sequence).

This clonotype was seen more than once but under ten times. This may be a read error: a much more frequent sequence differs by one nucleotide. V usage is TRBV11-3 and J usage is TRBJ1-4, with D possibly matching TRBD1 (5 bases). The CDR3 is 14 amino acids. CDR1 and CDR2 from the germline V gene are SGHNT and YENEEA. The V end lost 5 bases, the J end lost 6 bases, and 13 bases lay between the germline ends. CDR3 loop: CASSIPEQDEKLFF. The CDR3 bases are TGTGCCAGCAGCATACCGGAACAGGATGAAAAACTGTTTTTT.

A remark on this clonotype: This may come from a read error, since a much larger clone is one base off. V and J are TRBV6-4 and TRBJ2-3; D remains unclear. Germline V lookup: CDR1 MRHNA, CDR2 SNTAGT. Trimming cost V 2 bases and J 5 bases, with 11 bases left between them. This CDR3 is built from 14 residues. This chain's CDR3 is CASSDTPGQDTQYF. In DNA form, the CDR3 reads TGTGCCAGCAGTGACACCCCAGGTCAAGATACGCAGTATTTT.

As for this clonotype: The junction shows a germline mismatch at one end, possibly a read error. The chain combines TRBV28 with TRBJ2-5; D possibly corresponds to TRBD2 (5 bases). CDR1 is MDHEN, CDR2 SYDVKM, per germline. The CDR3 length is 13 residues. The CDR3 nucleotides are TGTGCCAGCAGTGAAGACCGGAGGAGGACCCGGTACTTC. It translates to CASSEDRRRTRYF. Using reference TRBV28 and TRBJ2-5 for the parts outside the CDR3, the full variable domain is DVKVTQSSRYLVKRTGEKVFLECVQDMDHENMFWYRQDPGLGLRLIYFSYDVKMKEKGDIPEGYSVSREKKERFSLILESASTNQTSMYLCASSEDRRRTRYFGPGTRLLVL.

This CDR3 is CASSPGTGRGTDTQYF. The CDR3 nucleotides read TGTGCCAGCAGCCCAGGGACAGGCCGCGGCACAGATACGCAGTATTTT. The rearrangement links TRBV6-6 to TRBJ2-3; 8 bases agree with TRBD1. The CDR3 contains 16 residues. Germline assignment: CDR1 MNHNY and CDR2 SVGAGI (reference sequence). V shed 6 bases, J shed 1 base, and the junction held 9 bases outside the gene matches.

As concerns this clonotype: A single base separates this from a much larger clone, so it may be a read error. The chain links TRBV7-3 to TRBJ2-2, with 8 positions matching TRBD2. Germline CDR1 is SGHTA and CDR2 is FQGTGA. This CDR3 is 17 amino acids long. CDR3 protein: CASSLTAGVRNTGEPFF. CDR3 coding DNA: TGTGCCAGCAGCTTAACAGCGGGGGTGCGGAACACCGGGGAGCCGTTTTTT.

The rearrangement links TRBV3-1 to TRBJ2-1; D may match TRBD1 or TRBD2 (6 bases each). Germline V gene sequence: CDR1 LGHDT, CDR2 YNNKEL (reference sequence). There are 15 residues in the CDR3. V was shortened by 4 bases and J by 8 bases, with 18 bases between the two germline ends. CDR3 in amino acids: CASSLLLGGGDEQFF. CDR3 DNA sequence: TGTGCCAGCAGCCTGTTATTGGGGGGCGGTGATGAGCAGTTCTTC.

This clonotype was counted ten times or more. Written as DNA, the CDR3 is TGTGCCAGCAGCTCAGACGGGTACACCGGGGAGCTGTTTTTT. Translated: CASSSDGYTGELFF. V gene TRBV11-1 combines with J gene TRBJ2-2, with unresolved D. The CDR3 loop spans 14 amino acids. V lost 4 bases to trimming and J lost 3 bases, with 9 bases between them. The germline gives CDR1 SGHAT, CDR2 FQDESV (reference sequence).

The chain combines TRBV7-8 with TRBJ2-2; D unresolved. Germline assignment: CDR1 SGHVS and CDR2 FQNEAQ. Trimming shortened V by 6 bases and J by 9 bases, and 17 bases separated the two germline ends. This CDR3 has 14 amino acids. The CDR3 region has the DNA TGTGCCAGCAGGCTAGGGTTCTCAACTCGGGAGCTGTTTTTT. This encodes CASRLGFSTRELFF.

To note about this clonotype: A much larger clone differs by one base, so this may be a read error. The gene calls are TRBV2 and TRBJ2-5; 7 nucleotides match TRBD1. CDR1 is SNHLY, CDR2 FYNNEI, per germline. The CDR3 is 12 residues long. V trimming: 6 bases; J trimming: 5 bases; junction bases outside the gene matches: 3. CDR3 residues: CASRGGSETQYF. CDR3 nucleotide sequence: TGTGCCAGCAGAGGGGGCTCCGAGACCCAGTACTTC. The variable domain in full, completed from reference TRBV2 and TRBJ2-5, reads EPEVTQTPSHQVTQMGQEVILRCVPISNHLYFYWYRQILGQKVEFLVSFYNNEISEKSEIFDDQFSVERPDGSNFTLKIRSTKLEDSAMYFCASRGGSETQYFGPGTRLLVL.